The rows below give T cell receptor beta chains drawn from one sample of a study of control samples from healthy donors and cancer patients. The data were produced by immunoSEQ multiplex PCR, yet TCRdb's version contains in-frame clones alone and is incomplete. The sample holds about 130,000 clones; around 92% are singletons and the top ten take about 2.2%. The source material was blood. The receptors shown here come from a woman aged 50 to 60 in good health. CDR3s include the opening cysteine and the closing phenylalanine or tryptophan. Each record gives: V gene, CDR3 protein.

V: TRBV3-1/TRBV3-2; CDR3: CASSQEGQSNTGELFF
V: TRBV12-5; CDR3: CASGWELEKLFF
V: TRBV9; CDR3: CASSALAGGLNEQFF
V: TRBV5-1; CDR3: CASSFFRTGGREKLFF
V: TRBV13; CDR3: CASSSTGEQYF
V: TRBV6-5; CDR3: CASSYGGDTEAFF
V: TRBV19; CDR3: CASSIDRTGRQETQYF
V: TRBV3-1/TRBV3-2; CDR3: CASSPMGIQETQYF
V: TRBV28; CDR3: CASSLQGVFYGYTF
V: TRBV5-6; CDR3: CASTPLGRGTSLHGYTF